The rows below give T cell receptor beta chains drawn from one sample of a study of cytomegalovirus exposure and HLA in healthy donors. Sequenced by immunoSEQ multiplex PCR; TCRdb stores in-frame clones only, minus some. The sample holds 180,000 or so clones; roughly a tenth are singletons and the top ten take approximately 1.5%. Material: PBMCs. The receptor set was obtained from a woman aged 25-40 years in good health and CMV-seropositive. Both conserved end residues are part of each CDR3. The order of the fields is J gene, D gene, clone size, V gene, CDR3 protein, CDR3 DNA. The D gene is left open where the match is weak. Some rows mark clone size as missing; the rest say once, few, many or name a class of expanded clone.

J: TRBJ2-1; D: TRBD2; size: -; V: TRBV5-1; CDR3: CASSWVSGTGYNEQFF; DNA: TGCGCCAGCAGCTGGGTAAGCGGGACTGGATACAATGAGCAGTTCTTC
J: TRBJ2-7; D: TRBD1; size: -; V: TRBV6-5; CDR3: CASSYSGQGYYEQYF; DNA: TGTGCCAGCAGCTACTCGGGACAGGGTTATTACGAGCAGTACTTC
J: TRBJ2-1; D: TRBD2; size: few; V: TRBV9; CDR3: CASSVTSGEQFF; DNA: TGTGCCAGCAGCGTTACTAGCGGCGAGCAGTTCTTC
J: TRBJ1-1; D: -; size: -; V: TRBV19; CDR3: CASSRWTEAFF; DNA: TGTGCCAGTAGTCGGTGGACTGAAGCTTTCTTT
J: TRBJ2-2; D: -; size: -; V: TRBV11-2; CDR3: CASSPLQGYVTGELFF; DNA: TGTGCCAGCAGCCCCCTCCAGGGCTATGTCACCGGGGAGCTGTTTTTT
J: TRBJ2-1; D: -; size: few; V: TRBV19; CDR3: CASSLQGTLSDYWGYNEQFF; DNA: TGTGCCAGTAGCCTACAAGGGACTCTCTCAGACTACTGGGGATACAATGAGCAGTTCTTC
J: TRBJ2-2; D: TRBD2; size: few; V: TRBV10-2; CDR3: CASKSSGANTGELFF; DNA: TGCGCCAGCAAGAGTAGCGGGGCAAACACCGGGGAGCTGTTTTTT
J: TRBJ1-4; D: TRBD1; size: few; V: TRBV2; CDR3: CASSNPTGATNEKLFF; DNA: TGTGCCAGCAGTAACCCGACAGGGGCAACTAATGAAAAACTGTTTTTT
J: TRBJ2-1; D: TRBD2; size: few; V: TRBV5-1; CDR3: CASSYSGTTYNEQFF; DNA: TGCGCCAGCAGCTATAGCGGGACTACCTACAATGAGCAGTTCTTC
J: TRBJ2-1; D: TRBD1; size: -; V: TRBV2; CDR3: CASSDRGNLGQFF; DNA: TGTGCCAGCAGTGACAGGGGGAATTTAGGGCAGTTCTTC
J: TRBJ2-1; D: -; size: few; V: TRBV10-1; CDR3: CASSESKGHNEQFF; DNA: TGCGCCAGCAGTGAGTCGAAGGGGCACAATGAGCAGTTCTTC
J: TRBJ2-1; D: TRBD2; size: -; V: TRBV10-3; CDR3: CAIRPLSSGAMNEQFF; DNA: TGTGCCATCAGACCCCTCTCTAGCGGAGCCATGAATGAGCAGTTCTTC
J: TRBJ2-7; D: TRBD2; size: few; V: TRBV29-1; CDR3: CSASGLAGSYEQYF; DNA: TGCAGCGCTTCTGGACTAGCGGGCTCCTACGAGCAGTACTTC
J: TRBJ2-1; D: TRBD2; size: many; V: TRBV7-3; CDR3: CASSLGGLANEQFF; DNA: TGTGCCAGCAGCTTAGGGGGACTAGCAAATGAGCAGTTCTTC
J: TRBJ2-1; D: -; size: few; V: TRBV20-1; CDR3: CSAPYYNEQFF; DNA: TGCAGTGCTCCTTACTACAATGAGCAGTTCTTC
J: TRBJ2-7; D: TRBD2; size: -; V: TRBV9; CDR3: CASSALAGGPRYEQYF; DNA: TGTGCCAGCAGCGCGTTAGCGGGAGGGCCCCGCTACGAGCAGTACTTC
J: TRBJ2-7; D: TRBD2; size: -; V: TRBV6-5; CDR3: CASSYSTAGKTYEQYF; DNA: TGTGCCAGCAGTTACTCCACAGCGGGAAAGACCTACGAGCAGTACTTC
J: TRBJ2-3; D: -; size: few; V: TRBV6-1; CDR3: CASRLQRSTDTQYF; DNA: TGTGCCAGCAGGCTTCAGCGGAGCACAGATACGCAGTATTTT